The 30 T cell receptor beta chains given below trace back to one sample, sequenced in a study of cytomegalovirus exposure and HLA in healthy donors. In the PCR, 60 Vbeta and 13 Jbeta primers were used. Produced via immunoSEQ multiplex PCR; TCRdb's table is partial and in-frame only. The sample has under 200,000 clones; around 75% are singletons. Sequencing was performed on PBMCs. The receptors derive from a human donor in good health.

The CDR3 loop reads CASSLRQAYSYEQYF. The CDR3 DNA follows: TGTGCCAGCAGCCTACGACAGGCTTACTCCTACGAGCAGTACTTC. The V and J genes are TRBV5-4 and TRBJ2-7, with TRBD1 as a possible D gene (6 bases). The CDR3 extends over 15 amino acids. CDR1 and CDR2 from the germline V gene are SGHNT and YYREEE (reference sequence). Trimming shortened V by 4 bases and J by 0 bases, and 14 bases separated the two germline ends.

The chain has TRBV29-1 and TRBJ2-1; 11 positions agree with TRBD2. Germline V lookup: CDR1 SQVTM, CDR2 ANQGSEA. The CDR3 totals 13 residues. V lost 4 bases to trimming and J lost 7 bases; unmatched junction nucleotides: 3. The CDR3, as DNA: TGCAGCGTTGTGACTAGCGGGACAAATGAGCAGTTCTTC. This codes for CSVVTSGTNEQFF.

V usage is TRBV2 and J usage is TRBJ1-5; D is uncertain. Germline V gene sequence: CDR1 SNHLY, CDR2 FYNNEI. The CDR3 loop spans 16 amino acids. Trimming pared 4 bases from V and 2 bases from J, leaving 15 bases between. The CDR3 coding sequence is TGTGCCAGCAGTGTGAACAGTCGGCTGGGCAATCAGCCCCAGCATTTT. Its protein product is CASSVNSRLGNQPQHF.

A single count supports this clone. This chain connects TRBV4-3 to TRBJ1-1, with D possibly TRBD1 on 5 matching bases. The CDR3 sequence is 15 residues long. Germline CDR1 and CDR2: LGHNA and YSLEER. Trimming shortened V by 0 bases and J by 5 bases, and 13 bases separated the two germline ends. The CDR3 is CASSQDPEGATEAFF. Written as DNA, the CDR3 is TGCGCCAGCAGCCAAGATCCTGAAGGGGCTACTGAAGCTTTCTTT.

J is TRBJ2-7 and V is TRBV5-6; TRBD1 agrees at 10 bases. The V segment lost 0 bases and the J segment 3 bases; nucleotides outside the gene matches: 3. CDR1 SGHDT and CDR2 YYEEEE come from the germline V gene. CDR3 size: 15 residues. The CDR3 DNA is TGTGCCAGCAGCTTGGGACAGGGGGCTATCTACGAGCAGTACTTC. Translating gives CASSLGQGAIYEQYF.

J is TRBJ2-5 and V is TRBV5-4; TRBD2 agrees at 7 bases. Germline V CDR1 and CDR2: SGHNT, YYREEE (reference sequence). Germline trimming cut 4 bases from V and 5 bases from J; bases unmatched to any gene: 8. The CDR3 covers 14 residues. The CDR3 is CASSLADTKETQYF. CDR3 DNA: TGTGCCAGCAGCCTAGCGGACACTAAGGAGACCCAGTACTTC. Together with reference TRBV5-4 and TRBJ2-5, the CDR3 gives the full variable domain: ETGVTQSPTHLIKTRGQQVTLRCSSQSGHNTVSWYQQALGQGPQFIFQYYREEENGRGNFPPRFSGLQFPNYSSELNVNALELDDSALYLCASSLADTKETQYFGPGTRLLVL.

V usage is TRBV5-4 and J usage is TRBJ2-7, with 14 bases lining up with TRBD2. The CDR3 has 15 amino acids. Germline CDR1 is SGHNT and CDR2 is YYREEE (reference sequence). J gave up 4 bases and V 6 bases, and 6 bases lay outside the gene matches. For the CDR3, the DNA is TGTGCCAGCATTGACTGGACTAGCGGGGGGTACGAGCAGTACTTC. Protein sequence: CASIDWTSGGYEQYF.

With regard to this clone: The germline gene is not matched at one end of the junction; a read error may be the cause. This chain links TRBV7-2 with TRBJ1-2; no definite D call. This CDR3 region has 15 residues. Per the germline V gene, CDR1 is SGHTA and CDR2 is FQGNSA. The CDR3 DNA follows: TGTGCCAGCAGCTTAGTCTTTAGGATTGACAATGGCCACACCTTC. It translates to CASSLVFRIDNGHTF.

V usage is TRBV10-3 and J usage is TRBJ2-7, with TRBD2 matching 10 bases. Germline V gives CDR1 ENHRY, CDR2 SYGVKD. J gave up 6 bases and V 3 bases, and 5 bases lay outside the gene matches. The CDR3 is made up of 14 amino acids. The CDR3 loop is CAISDSGGVFEQYF. DNA of the CDR3: TGTGCCATCAGTGACAGCGGGGGGGTATTCGAGCAGTACTTC.

The chain uses TRBV9 and TRBJ2-1; tentatively, D is TRBD1 (5 bases). Germline V lookup: CDR1 SGDLS, CDR2 YYNGEE. With 0 bases removed from V and 6 bases from J, the gap between germline ends came to 13 bases. The CDR3 covers 15 residues. CDR3 residues: CASSVVLGGANEQFF. CDR3 coding DNA: TGTGCCAGCAGCGTAGTTCTCGGTGGGGCCAATGAGCAGTTCTTC.

The genes are TRBV7-8 and TRBJ2-7; 7 bases agree with TRBD1. This CDR3 contains 15 residues. V gave up 2 bases and J gave up 6 bases; unmatched junction bases: 10. Germline CDR1 is SGHVS and CDR2 is FQNEAQ. The DNA of the CDR3 is TGTGCCAGCAGCTTAATCACAGGGGAATTTGGCGAGCAGTACTTC. Translation gives CASSLITGEFGEQYF. Using reference TRBV7-8 and TRBJ2-7 for the parts outside the CDR3, the full variable domain is GAGVSQSPRYKVAKRGQDVALRCDPISGHVSLFWYQQALGQGPEFLTYFQNEAQLDKSGLPSDRFFAERPEGSVSTLKIQRTQQEDSAVYLCASSLITGEFGEQYFGPGTRLTVT.

The rearrangement uses TRBV5-6 and TRBJ1-3, with D perhaps TRBD1 (6 bases). The length of the CDR3 is 18 residues. The V end was cut by 2 bases, the J end by 0 bases, with 18 bases between. Germline V gene sequence: CDR1 SGHDT, CDR2 YYEEEE. CDR3 amino acids: CASSFLTGDILSGNTIYF. The CDR3, as DNA: TGTGCCAGCAGCTTCCTGACAGGCGACATTCTCTCTGGAAACACCATATATTTT.

This clone came up once. This rearrangement joins TRBV27 to TRBJ1-1; D is undetermined. The CDR3 has 15 amino acids. Germline loops: CDR1 MNHEY, CDR2 SMNVEV (reference sequence). The germline V and J ends were trimmed by 0 bases and 6 bases, with 14 bases remaining between them. CDR3 sequence: CASSLSIRVNPEAFF. In DNA, the CDR3 is TGTGCCAGCAGTTTATCTATTCGGGTCAACCCTGAAGCTTTCTTT.

The V gene is TRBV28, the J gene TRBJ2-5; TRBD1 agrees at 10 bases. Germline CDR1 reads MDHEN; CDR2 reads SYDVKM. V shed 7 bases and J 6 bases; nucleotides not matched to a gene: 2. The CDR3 has 12 amino acids. The CDR3 DNA reads TGTGCCAGCACGACAGGGGGCAAGACCCAGTACTTC. Its protein is CASTTGGKTQYF.

The chain has TRBV7-9 and TRBJ1-6, with a tentative D call TRBD1 (6 bases). Trimming pared 2 bases from V and 9 bases from J, leaving 17 bases between. The CDR3 totals 16 residues. CDR1 is SEHNR and CDR2 is FQNEAQ in the germline V gene (reference sequence). Here the CDR3 reads CASSLSRAQGASPLHF. The CDR3 nucleotides are TGTGCCAGCAGCTTAAGCCGGGCACAGGGCGCTTCACCCCTCCACTTT.

This chain joins TRBV4-3 and TRBJ2-4; 8 nucleotides line up with TRBD2. The junction had 18 bases not matched to a gene; V was cut back by 4 bases and J by 1 base. CDR3 length: 20 residues. Germline CDR1 reads LGHNA; CDR2 reads YSLEER. CDR3 bases: TGCGCCAGCAGCCCCCGCGGAGCGGGGGACCTAATGGGGGCCAAAAACATTCAGTACTTC. Its protein product is CASSPRGAGDLMGAKNIQYF.

This clone was recorded only once. V gene TRBV7-3 combines with J gene TRBJ2-2; 9 bases match TRBD1. Germline CDR1 SGHTA, CDR2 FQGTGA. This CDR3 is built from 17 residues. V lost 3 bases and J lost 5; bases outside the gene matches: 10. CDR3 coding DNA: TGTGCCAGCAGCTTGGGGACGACAGGGGGTAAAACCGGGGAGCTGTTTTTT. This gives the protein CASSLGTTGGKTGELFF.

The chain links TRBV13 to TRBJ2-1; possible D gene TRBD2, 5 bases. The CDR3 has 14 residues. V gave up 4 bases and J gave up 4 bases, with 11 bases separating them. Germline V gives CDR1 PRHDT, CDR2 FYEKMQ (reference sequence). CDR3 nucleotide sequence: TGTGCCAGCAGCTCGGTAGCGCAGTACAATGAGCAGTTCTTC. It translates to CASSSVAQYNEQFF.

J is TRBJ2-7 and V is TRBV6-5; 8 bases align to TRBD2. The CDR3 has 14 amino acids. Germline V lookup: CDR1 MNHEY, CDR2 SVGAGI. V shed 2 bases, J shed 2 bases, and the junction held 2 bases outside the gene matches. CDR3 bases: TGTGCCAGCAGTTACAAAGCGGGGGCCTACGAGCAGTACTTC. It is translated as CASSYKAGAYEQYF.

The chain uses TRBV6-5 and TRBJ1-2, with D possibly TRBD1 on 5 matching bases. There are 13 residues in the CDR3. Trimming left V 4 bases short and J 8 bases short, with 14 bases between. Germline CDR1 and CDR2: MNHEY and SVGAGI. CDR3 sequence (DNA): TGTGCCAGCAGTTCGACCGGGGGGGACGGCTACACCTTC. Residues: CASSSTGGDGYTF.

The chain combines TRBV7-9 with TRBJ2-5; 8 nucleotides line up with TRBD1. V shed 3 bases, J shed 0 bases, and the junction held 3 bases outside the gene matches. Germline CDR1 SEHNR, CDR2 FQNEAQ (reference sequence). The CDR3 runs 15 residues. The CDR3 region has the DNA TGTGCCAGCAGCTTGAGGACAGGGTACCAAGAGACCCAGTACTTC. Its protein is CASSLRTGYQETQYF.

V is TRBV27 and J is TRBJ1-1; no firm D call. The V end was cut by 6 bases, the J end by 2 bases, with 16 bases between. CDR3 length equals 15 residues. The V gene's germline CDR1 is MNHEY and CDR2 SMNVEV (reference sequence). CDR3 in amino acids: CASRRRGGLNTEAFF. CDR3 in DNA: TGTGCCAGCAGACGCCGCGGAGGGTTAAACACTGAAGCTTTCTTT.

The genes are TRBV13 and TRBJ2-5; tentatively, D is TRBD2 (6 bases). The CDR3 consists of 14 residues. Per the germline V gene, CDR1 is PRHDT and CDR2 is FYEKMQ (reference sequence). Trimming left V 5 bases short and J 0 bases short, with 10 bases between. The CDR3 DNA is TGTGCCAGCAGCCCCGGGACTTACCAAGAGACCCAGTACTTC. It specifies CASSPGTYQETQYF.

This chain connects TRBV6-5 to TRBJ1-1; 10 bases are a match to TRBD1. The CDR3 runs 15 residues. Germline lookup yields CDR1 MNHEY and CDR2 SVGAGI. V shed 6 bases and J 5 bases; nucleotides not matched to a gene: 9. The CDR3 sequence: CASSGSGQGSTEAFF. CDR3 in DNA: TGTGCCAGCAGCGGGTCGGGACAGGGGTCTACTGAAGCTTTCTTT.

The genes are TRBV10-3 and TRBJ2-7; TRBD1 matches at 7 bases. Germline assignment: CDR1 ENHRY and CDR2 SYGVKD. CDR3 length equals 14 residues. Germline trimming cut 6 bases from V and 0 bases from J; bases unmatched to any gene: 5. The CDR3 sequence is CAISRQGTSYEQYF. The CDR3 DNA reads as TGTGCCATCAGCCGACAGGGAACCTCCTACGAGCAGTACTTC.

The chain uses TRBV4-1 and TRBJ2-3; TRBD2 matches 7 bases. Germline CDR1 reads MGHRA; CDR2 reads YSYEKL. The V segment lost 4 bases and the J segment 3 bases; nucleotides outside the gene matches: 7. The CDR3 contains 15 residues. The CDR3 bases are TGCGCCAGCAGCCGGGGGGGAACGGGAACAGATACGCAGTATTTT. Protein sequence: CASSRGGTGTDTQYF.

V usage is TRBV18 and J usage is TRBJ2-3; 12 bases fit TRBD2. The CDR3 has 16 amino acids. J lost 2 bases, V lost 4 bases, and 4 bases had no gene match. CDR1 is KGHSH and CDR2 is LQKENI in the germline V gene. CDR3 amino acids: CASSRTSGANTDTQYF. CDR3 sequence (DNA): TGTGCCAGCTCACGGACTAGCGGGGCCAACACAGATACGCAGTATTTT.

The chain's CDR3 is CASSLLMGTGRGYTF. The CDR3 nucleotides read TGTGCCAGCAGCCTCCTCATGGGGACAGGGCGGGGCTACACCTTC. The chain employs TRBV13 and TRBJ1-2; 9 nucleotides align to TRBD1. After removal of 5 bases from V and 8 bases from J, the junction contained 12 bases not matched to a gene. CDR1 PRHDT and CDR2 FYEKMQ come from the germline V gene (reference sequence). This CDR3 has 15 residues.

The sample holds a few counts of this clone. This chain joins TRBV7-9 and TRBJ2-5; 13 bases map to TRBD2. The CDR3 totals 17 residues. J lost 2 bases, V lost 3 bases, and 6 bases had no gene match. Germline lookup yields CDR1 SEHNR and CDR2 FQNEAQ (reference sequence). The CDR3 nucleotides read TGTGCCAGCAGCTTCCAGACTAGCGGGGGGATACAAGAGACCCAGTACTTC. Translation: CASSFQTSGGIQETQYF.

Concerning this clone: The germline gene is not matched at one end of the junction; a read error may be the cause. The chain recombines TRBV19 with TRBJ1-2, with 7 bases aligning to TRBD1. The CDR3 is 18 amino acids. Per the germline V gene, CDR1 is LNHDA and CDR2 is SQIVND (reference sequence). Written as DNA, the CDR3 is TGTGCCAGTAGTATAAATGTCGGAGCGGACAGGTACCCCTATGGTTACACCTTC. This encodes CASSINVGADRYPYGYTF.